One sample yielded the 30 T cell receptor beta chains listed below, sequenced in a study of human T cells and chemical hapten exposure (dated by TCRdb to the early 2020s). The library was generated by RACE. This sample was sequenced with a NextSeq 500. TCRdb handled the public reads itself, with Q25 trimming in fastp and clone calling in MiXCR, and kept productive beta chains. Each record represents a unique CDR3 protein, reported with the most common genes and DNA among its rows. The table for this sample lists around 130,000 distinct CDR3 sequences; approximately 8.3% of them were counted only once. Around 1.9% of the sample is taken by the ten largest. This sample's time point label indicates: healthy volunteer bleed at 2 weeks. Total RNA was extracted from unfractionated whole blood collected in Tempus Blood RNA tubes. The material sequenced was whole blood. The receptor source for this set is a male donor in good health. Some clones in this sample may be carry-over from other donors' samples.

The rearrangement links TRBV7-9 to TRBJ1-6; D not resolved. The CDR3 consists of 12 residues. Germline assignment: CDR1 SEHNR and CDR2 FQNEAQ (reference sequence). The V and J ends lost 1 base and 11 bases respectively, with 6 bases between them. CDR3 in amino acids: CASSLGSPPLHF. DNA of the CDR3: TGTGCCAGCAGCTTAGGTTCACCACCCCTCCACTTT.

This clonotype was counted many times. The chain couples TRBV6-5 to TRBJ2-7; 10 nucleotides agree with TRBD2. V shed 6 bases, J shed 4 bases, and the junction held 6 bases outside the gene matches. The germline V gene has CDR1 MNHEY and CDR2 SVGAGI. This CDR3 has 14 residues. Here the CDR3 DNA reads TGTGCCAGCAGCCCTAGCGGGAGTGGGTACGAGCAGTACTTC. This codes for CASSPSGSGYEQYF.

This clonotype turned up a few times. The chain links TRBV29-1 to TRBJ1-2; 7 nucleotides agree with TRBD1. This CDR3 has 13 residues. CDR1 is SQVTM and CDR2 is ANQGSEA in the germline V gene. The junction had 5 bases not matched to a gene; V was cut back by 0 bases and J by 7 bases. The CDR3 nucleotides read TGCAGCGTTGAAGATGACAGGGAAAGTGGCTACACCTTC. Amino acid sequence: CSVEDDRESGYTF.

This clonotype was seen many times. The chain combines TRBV15 with TRBJ1-5; D is unclear. The V end lost 2 bases, the J end lost 3 bases, and 5 bases lay between the germline ends. The CDR3 totals 13 residues. The germline gives CDR1 LNHNV, CDR2 YYDKDF (reference sequence). The chain's CDR3 is CATSRQVNQPQHF. The CDR3, as DNA: TGTGCCACCAGCAGACAGGTCAATCAGCCCCAGCATTTT.

V gene TRBV7-6 combines with J gene TRBJ2-1; possibly TRBD1 for D (6 bases). CDR3 length: 15 amino acids. V lost 5 bases and J lost 6, with 17 bases in between. The germline V gene has CDR1 SGHVS and CDR2 FNYEAQ. CDR3 sequence: CASSPGQGSGNEQFF. CDR3 sequence (DNA): TGTGCCAGCAGCCCGGGGCAGGGGTCAGGCAATGAGCAGTTCTTC.

The rearrangement joins TRBV4-1 to TRBJ2-3; the D gene is possibly TRBD1 (5 bases). V lost 1 base, J lost 0 bases, and 17 bases lay in between. The CDR3 runs 18 residues. Germline V gene data show CDR1 as MGHRA and CDR2 as YSYEKL. The chain's CDR3 is CASSQGPTRASSTDTQYF. CDR3 sequence (DNA): TGCGCCAGCAGCCAAGGACCCACCAGGGCCTCTAGCACAGATACGCAGTATTTT.

This clonotype showed up just a few times. The rearrangement links TRBV30 to TRBJ1-2, with a weak D call TRBD1 (5 bases). CDR3 length: 13 amino acids. With 4 bases removed from V and 8 bases from J, the gap between germline ends came to 17 bases. Per germline, CDR1 GTSNPN and CDR2 SVGIG (reference sequence). The CDR3 region is CAWNTNGAGGYTF. The CDR3 bases are TGTGCCTGGAACACCAACGGGGCGGGCGGCTACACCTTC.

The rearrangement links TRBV9 to TRBJ2-1; 7 nucleotides agree with TRBD2. The CDR3 totals 12 residues. Germline V gene data show CDR1 as SGDLS and CDR2 as YYNGEE. Unmatched junction bases numbered 3, after V lost 3 bases and J lost 9 bases. Here the CDR3 reads CASSGTRLEQFF. The DNA of the CDR3 is TGTGCCAGCAGCGGGACTAGACTTGAGCAGTTCTTC.

The table lists this clonotype with a few counts. The gene calls are TRBV4-3 and TRBJ2-1; D may be TRBD1 (7 bases). Trimming removed 0 bases at V and 9 bases at J, with 27 bases between. This CDR3 has 19 amino acids. CDR1 and CDR2 (germline): LGHNA, YSLEER. The CDR3 here is CASSQDRGRQGGPPSEQFF. The CDR3 DNA is TGCGCCAGCAGCCAAGATCGGGGAAGACAGGGAGGTCCCCCTAGTGAGCAGTTCTTC.

The table lists this clonotype with a few counts. This sequence joins TRBV29-1 and TRBJ1-1; D uncertain. In germline, CDR1 is SQVTM, CDR2 ANQGSEA. The length of the CDR3 is 13 residues. V was cut by 2 bases and J by 0 bases, with 7 bases left in between. The CDR3 region is CSVERRMNTEAFF. DNA for the CDR3: TGCAGCGTTGAAAGACGGATGAACACTGAAGCTTTCTTT.

This clonotype appeared a few times. The chain carries TRBV6-1 and TRBJ2-7, with D hard to call. The CDR3 loop spans 13 amino acids. V was trimmed by 2 bases and J by 4 bases, leaving 9 bases between them. Germline assignment: CDR1 MNHNS and CDR2 SASEGT. CDR3 sequence: CASSEKVEYEQYF. For the CDR3, the DNA is TGTGCCAGCAGTGAAAAGGTCGAGTACGAGCAGTACTTC.

This clonotype was recorded at least ten times. The chain joins TRBV5-4 to TRBJ2-3; 12 bases agree with TRBD2. V dropped 3 bases and J dropped 0; count of bases not matched to a gene: 5. Germline CDR1 is SGHNT and CDR2 is YYREEE (reference sequence). The CDR3 is made up of 17 amino acids. CDR3 sequence reads: CASSSWTSGESTDTQYF. The DNA for the CDR3 is TGTGCCAGCAGCTCCTGGACTAGCGGGGAAAGCACAGATACGCAGTATTTT.

This clonotype was recorded at least ten times. The chain recombines TRBV25-1 with TRBJ1-2, with 8 bases identical to TRBD1. Trimming at V came to 6 bases and at J to 0 bases, leaving 6 bases not matched to a gene. CDR1 is MGHDK, CDR2 SYGVNS, per germline. This CDR3 contains 15 residues. CDR3 DNA sequence: TGTGCCAGCAGGGGGGGGACAGGAGCTAACTATGGCTACACCTTC. Translating it yields CASRGGTGANYGYTF.

The rearrangement links TRBV6-5 to TRBJ2-1; 10 positions agree with TRBD1. Per the germline V gene, CDR1 is MNHEY and CDR2 is SVGAGI. CDR3 length: 16 residues. The trim removed 8 bases at V and 9 bases at J, leaving 16 bases unmatched. In DNA form, the CDR3 reads TGTGCCAGCCGCTATGGGGTCGGGACAGGGGTCGGTGAGCAGTTCTTC. This sequence encodes CASRYGVGTGVGEQFF.

The chain combines TRBV7-9 with TRBJ2-1, with 8 bases aligning to TRBD1. In germline, CDR1 is SEHNR, CDR2 FQNEAQ (reference sequence). The CDR3 has 17 amino acids. V lost 5 bases and J lost 7; bases outside the gene matches: 16. The CDR3 DNA sequence: TGTGCCAGCAGCCTCCCTCCCGCGGTGCAGGGGGCTAATGAGCAGTTCTTC. Translated: CASSLPPAVQGANEQFF.

This clonotype has a handful of counts. This chain links TRBV6-2 or TRBV6-3 with TRBJ2-7; 9 positions match TRBD2. Germline V gene data show CDR1 as MNHEY and CDR2 as SVGEGT. This CDR3 contains 14 residues. Losses at the gene ends were 4 bases for V and 6 bases for J; bases not matched to a gene: 7. CDR3 in amino acids: CASSLAGVRSEQYF. The CDR3 nucleotides are TGTGCCAGCAGTTTAGCGGGAGTAAGGAGCGAGCAGTACTTC.

This clonotype has ten or more counts. The V call is TRBV3-1, the J call TRBJ2-1; 11 bases agree with TRBD2. The CDR3 spans 17 residues. Losses at the gene ends were 3 bases for V and 0 bases for J; bases not matched to a gene: 4. The germline V gene has CDR1 LGHDT and CDR2 YNNKEL (reference sequence). The CDR3 nucleotides read TGTGCCAGCAGCCAGGGACTAGCGGAAATCTCCTACAATGAGCAGTTCTTC. It encodes CASSQGLAEISYNEQFF.

There are a few counts of this clonotype. CDR3 loop: CASSLGTMNTGELFF. The CDR3 nucleotides are TGCGCCAGCAGCTTGGGGACGATGAACACCGGGGAGCTGTTTTTT. The chain employs TRBV5-1 and TRBJ2-2; D is uncertain. CDR3 length equals 15 residues. V lost 0 bases and J 1 base, leaving 7 bases between the germline ends. Germline loops: CDR1 SGHRS, CDR2 YFSETQ.

This clonotype was observed at least ten times. The chain has TRBV27 and TRBJ2-4, with 14 bases fitting TRBD2. V gave up 5 bases and J gave up 0 bases; unmatched junction bases: 9. CDR3 length: 19 amino acids. Germline V gives CDR1 MNHEY, CDR2 SMNVEV (reference sequence). The CDR3 nucleotides read TGTGCCAGCAGTCCCACGACTAGCGGGAGGGGAGGAGCCAAAAACATTCAGTACTTC. This gives the protein CASSPTTSGRGGAKNIQYF.

The V gene is TRBV3-1, the J gene TRBJ2-2, with a weak D call TRBD2 (5 bases). From germline, CDR1 is LGHDT and CDR2 YNNKEL (reference sequence). With 4 bases removed from V and 0 bases from J, the gap between germline ends came to 12 bases. The CDR3 sequence is 16 residues long. CDR3 amino acids: CASSPFRGSNTGELFF. Here the CDR3 DNA reads TGTGCCAGCAGCCCTTTTCGCGGGTCGAACACCGGGGAGCTGTTTTTT. The complete variable domain, with remaining parts taken from reference TRBV3-1 and TRBJ2-2, reads DTAVSQTPKYLVTQMGNDKSIKCEQNLGHDTMYWYKQDSKKFLKIMFSYNNKELIINETVPNRFSPKSPDKAHLNLHINSLELGDSAVYFCASSPFRGSNTGELFFGEGSRLTVL.

This clonotype was picked up a small number of times. The chain has TRBV20-1 and TRBJ2-7; 9 bases agree with TRBD1. CDR1 and CDR2 from the germline V gene are DFQATT and SNEGSKA (reference sequence). V lost 3 bases and J lost 0; bases outside the gene matches: 3. This CDR3 is 14 amino acids long. Written as DNA, the CDR3 is TGCAGTGCTAGCGCACAGGGGGCCTCCTACGAGCAGTACTTC. It is translated as CSASAQGASYEQYF.

The chain carries TRBV20-1 and TRBJ2-2; TRBD2 matches 8 bases. Unmatched junction bases numbered 3, after V lost 6 bases and J lost 0 bases. The CDR3 spans 14 residues. Germline CDR1 is DFQATT and CDR2 is SNEGSKA (reference sequence). DNA of the CDR3: TGCAGTGCCCCGGGGGGGGCGAACACCGGGGAGCTGTTTTTT. This encodes CSAPGGANTGELFF.

This clonotype was counted ten times or more. The genes are TRBV7-8 and TRBJ1-2; possibly TRBD1 for D (5 bases). Per the germline V gene, CDR1 is SGHVS and CDR2 is FQNEAQ. The length of the CDR3 is 14 residues. The V and J ends lost 5 bases and 2 bases respectively, with 12 bases between them. CDR3 loop: CASSRRDLNYGYTF. CDR3 in DNA: TGTGCCAGCAGCCGCAGGGACCTAAACTATGGCTACACCTTC. The variable domain in full, completed from reference TRBV7-8 and TRBJ1-2, reads GAGVSQSPRYKVAKRGQDVALRCDPISGHVSLFWYQQALGQGPEFLTYFQNEAQLDKSGLPSDRFFAERPEGSVSTLKIQRTQQEDSAVYLCASSRRDLNYGYTFGSGTRLTVV.

This clonotype has a handful of counts. The chain uses TRBV5-1 and TRBJ2-6; D remains ambiguous. The germline CDR1 and CDR2 sequences are SGHRS and YFSETQ. The CDR3 consists of 16 residues. With 1 base removed from V and 2 bases from J, the gap between germline ends came to 10 bases. The DNA for the CDR3 is TGCGCCAGCAGCTTGTTCGGAGACCCTGGGGCCAACGTCCTGACTTTC. This encodes CASSLFGDPGANVLTF.

This clonotype occurred a few times. J is TRBJ2-3 and V is TRBV27; the D gene could be TRBD1 or TRBD2 (5 bases each). The CDR3 has 14 amino acids. V lost 10 bases and J 5 bases, leaving 19 bases between the germline ends. Germline CDR1 MNHEY, CDR2 SMNVEV (reference sequence). The CDR3 nucleotides are TGTGCCACCAGAGGGGTAGGGCCGATAGATACGCAGTATTTT. This codes for CATRGVGPIDTQYF.

This clonotype showed up just a few times. The chain joins TRBV10-3 to TRBJ1-3; TRBD1 might be the D (6 bases). V lost 10 bases and J 4 bases, leaving 17 bases between the germline ends. Germline CDR1 reads ENHRY; CDR2 reads SYGVKD. The CDR3 loop spans 14 amino acids. Written as DNA, the CDR3 is TGTGCCACCAGGGACACCGTCCTGGGAAACACCATATATTTT. It translates to CATRDTVLGNTIYF.

The gene calls are TRBV12-3 or TRBV12-4 and TRBJ1-2, with no clear D. The CDR3 covers 15 residues. V lost 2 bases and J 4 bases, leaving 14 bases between the germline ends. The CDR3 region is CASSLKEPGIYGYTF. DNA of the CDR3: TGTGCCAGCAGTTTAAAGGAGCCGGGGATCTATGGCTACACCTTC.

The rearrangement joins TRBV6-2 or TRBV6-3 to TRBJ2-7; 7 nucleotides agree with TRBD1. V trimming: 5 bases; J trimming: 3 bases; junction bases outside the gene matches: 13. The germline CDR1 and CDR2 sequences are MNHEY and SVGEGT. The length of the CDR3 is 16 residues. In nucleotides, the CDR3 is TGTGCCAGCAGTGCCCGACAGGGACGGGGCAGCTACGAGCAGTACTTC. It yields the protein CASSARQGRGSYEQYF.

This clonotype was observed many times. The chain employs TRBV7-9 and TRBJ2-2, with TRBD1 matching 11 bases. CDR1 and CDR2 (germline): SEHNR, FQNEAQ (reference sequence). This CDR3 region has 15 residues. Trimming at V came to 5 bases and at J to 7 bases, leaving 6 bases not matched to a gene. The CDR3 nucleotides are TGTGCCAGCAGCGAGGGACAGGGGGATTACGGGGAGCTGTTTTTT. As protein: CASSEGQGDYGELFF.

Concerning this clonotype itself: One end of the junction does not line up with germline, which may come from a read error. V and J are TRBV2 and TRBJ1-1, with 9 nucleotides matching TRBD1. The germline gives CDR1 SNHLY, CDR2 FYNNEI. This CDR3 is built from 15 residues. The CDR3 is CVSSPLTGGGSEAFF. The CDR3 DNA sequence: TGTGTCAGCAGCCCACTGACAGGGGGGGGGTCTGAAGCTTTCTTT.